These 18 T cell receptor beta chains share one sample of origin, sequenced in a study of response to subunit inactivated influenza vaccine (dated by TCRdb to the late 2010s). The receptor library was made with RT-PCR. Sequencing used an Illumina HiSeq 2500. TCRdb applied fastp at Q25 and MiXCR to the public reads, then kept only in-frame beta chains. Duplicate CDR3 protein sequences are folded into a single record with the most common DNA and genes. The sample contains about 540,000 distinct CDR3 sequences, under 30% of them found a single time. Clones ranked in the top ten supply 2.5% to 3% of the sample. In addition, the sample was reused for a study of T cells expressing NK-cell markers. As noted in the second study: The TCR beta cDNA libraries were made using 5'RACE template switching, a step that added both a universal primer site and unique molecular identifiers.

The sample in question was CD4+ T cells sorted from PBMCs, obtained roughly 12 days after vaccination. The receptor source for this set is a man aged 45-60 years who received an inactivated influenza vaccine. Donor details come from another sample of the same person, matched by shared clones.

The rearrangement joins TRBV7-2 to TRBJ2-1, with D perhaps matching TRBD2 (5 bases). The ends were cut back, 1 base at V and 7 bases at J, with 14 bases in the middle. CDR1 is SGHTA, CDR2 FQGNSA, per germline. CDR3 length: 15 residues. The CDR3 DNA reads TGTGCCAGCAGCTTAGGAGCTAGCAATTGGAATGAGCAGTTCTTC. Residues: CASSLGASNWNEQFF.

There are a few counts of this clonotype. The chain couples TRBV7-9 to TRBJ1-1; tentative D call: TRBD1 (5 bases). Trimming removed 5 bases at V and 3 bases at J, with 19 bases between. The CDR3 contains 16 residues. CDR1 is SEHNR, CDR2 FQNEAQ, per germline (reference sequence). CDR3 in DNA: TGTGCCAGCAGCATTAGACGGTGGGGGGAGGACACTGAAGCTTTCTTT. This gives the protein CASSIRRWGEDTEAFF.

V usage is TRBV18 and J usage is TRBJ2-3; tentative D call: TRBD1 (7 bases). Germline V gene data show CDR1 as KGHSH and CDR2 as LQKENI. CDR3 length: 14 residues. With 3 bases removed from V and 4 bases from J, the gap between germline ends came to 11 bases. CDR3 region: CASSPTGRSDTQYF. CDR3 sequence (DNA): TGTGCCAGCTCACCGACAGGGAGGTCAGATACGCAGTATTTT.

The rearrangement joins TRBV5-1 to TRBJ2-3; TRBD1 agrees at 10 bases. With 4 bases clipped from V and 1 base from J, the junction kept 6 bases outside the gene matches. This CDR3 is built from 16 residues. Germline V gene data show CDR1 as SGHRS and CDR2 as YFSETQ. The chain's CDR3 is CASSTRTGGGTDTQYF. DNA for the CDR3: TGCGCCAGCAGCACACGGACAGGGGGGGGCACAGATACGCAGTATTTT.

This clonotype was seen more than once but under ten times. The gene calls are TRBV7-2 and TRBJ2-5; 9 nucleotides line up with TRBD2. CDR1 and CDR2 from the germline V gene are SGHTA and FQGNSA. The CDR3 extends over 15 amino acids. V dropped 5 bases and J dropped 1; count of bases not matched to a gene: 5. CDR3 protein: CASSISGGTQETQYF. The CDR3 nucleotides read TGTGCCAGCAGCATTAGCGGGGGAACCCAAGAGACCCAGTACTTC.

V gene TRBV15 combines with J gene TRBJ1-2; TRBD1 matches at 7 bases. Per germline, CDR1 LNHNV and CDR2 YYDKDF (reference sequence). The CDR3 is 14 residues long. Trimming at V came to 2 bases and at J to 4 bases, leaving 4 bases not matched to a gene. The CDR3 here is CATSRPDRSYGYTF. In DNA form, the CDR3 reads TGTGCCACCAGCAGACCGGACAGGAGCTATGGCTACACCTTC. Variable domain in full (rest from reference TRBV15 and TRBJ1-2): DAMVIQNPRYQVTQFGKPVTLSCSQTLNHNVMYWYQQKSSQAPKLLFHYYDKDFNNEADTPDNFQSRRPNTSFCFLDIRSPGLGDTAMYLCATSRPDRSYGYTFGSGTRLTVV.

This clonotype was observed a few times. The rearrangement uses TRBV20-1 and TRBJ2-7, with 7 bases aligning to TRBD1. The trim removed 0 bases at V and 4 bases at J, leaving 18 bases unmatched. The CDR3 is 18 residues long. CDR1 is DFQATT, CDR2 SNEGSKA, per germline (reference sequence). CDR3 bases: TGCAGTGCTAGAGATCGTCTTTTGTGGCAGGGGGTTTCGTACGAGCAGTACTTC. This gives the protein CSARDRLLWQGVSYEQYF.

The V call is TRBV18, the J call TRBJ1-5; D might be TRBD1 (6 bases). V was clipped by 3 bases and J by 4 bases, with 13 bases between them. This CDR3 contains 15 residues. CDR1 is KGHSH, CDR2 LQKENI, per germline. As DNA, the CDR3 is TGTGCCAGCTCACCCCCGGGACATCGGAATCAGCCCCAGCATTTT. Protein sequence: CASSPPGHRNQPQHF. Filled out from reference TRBV18 and TRBJ1-5, the complete variable domain reads NAGVMQNPRHLVRRRGQEARLRCSPMKGHSHVYWYRQLPEEGLKFMVYLQKENIIDESGMPKERFSAEFPKEGPSILRIQQVVRGDSAAYFCASSPPGHRNQPQHFGDGTRLSIL.

This clonotype was recorded many times. CDR3 in amino acids: CASSYAGGSTDTQYF. The CDR3 DNA follows: TGTGCCAGCAGTTACGCTGGGGGGAGCACAGATACGCAGTATTTT. This chain links TRBV6-7 with TRBJ2-3, with a possible D match to TRBD2 (6 bases). TRBV6-7 is identified as an open reading frame with a role that is uncertain. The CDR3 is 15 residues long. The V end lost 2 bases, the J end lost 0 bases, and 9 bases lay between the germline ends.

CDR3 residues: CASSLTGAGYGYTF. The DNA of the CDR3 is TGCGCCAGCAGCTTGACAGGGGCGGGGTATGGCTACACCTTC. The chain carries TRBV5-1 and TRBJ1-2, with 7 bases identical to TRBD1. Trimming cost V 1 base and J 5 bases; bases outside gene matches: 5. The germline V gene encodes CDR1 SGHRS and CDR2 YFSETQ. This CDR3 is 14 amino acids long. The full variable domain, in which reference TRBV5-1 and TRBJ1-2 provide the parts outside the CDR3, is KAGVTQTPRYLIKTRGQQVTLSCSPISGHRSVSWYQQTPGQGLQFLFEYFSETQRNKGNFPGRFSGRQFSNSRSEMNVSTLELGDSALYLCASSLTGAGYGYTFGSGTRLTVV.

This chain links TRBV6-2 or TRBV6-3 with TRBJ2-3; 11 positions match TRBD1. The germline V gene has CDR1 MNHEY and CDR2 SVGEGT. The J segment lost 5 bases and the V segment lost 5 bases, leaving 6 bases of the junction unmatched. This CDR3 spans 15 amino acids. In nucleotides, the CDR3 is TGTGCCAGCAGTCCATGGACAGGGGGCAGAGATACGCAGTATTTT. Translation: CASSPWTGGRDTQYF.

The chain couples TRBV11-2 to TRBJ2-1; 8 bases are shared with TRBD2. The CDR3 extends over 13 amino acids. Per germline, CDR1 SGHAT and CDR2 FQNNGV. J lost 9 bases, V lost 5 bases, and 6 bases had no gene match. This CDR3 reads CASSRRSGGEQFF. CDR3 coding DNA: TGTGCCAGCAGCCGGAGGAGCGGGGGTGAGCAGTTCTTC.

The sample holds a few counts of this clonotype. CDR3 sequence (DNA): TGCAGCGTTGGTGGAGGAACTCGCACAGATACGCAGTATTTT. It specifies CSVGGGTRTDTQYF. The chain combines TRBV29-1 with TRBJ2-3; D perhaps matches TRBD2 (5 bases). Per the germline V gene, CDR1 is SQVTM and CDR2 is ANQGSEA. This CDR3 region has 14 residues. Deletions cut 4 bases from V and 1 base from J, with 12 bases between.

In its sample, this clonotype was seen a few times. The chain employs TRBV12-3 or TRBV12-4 and TRBJ1-5, with 9 bases identical to TRBD1. The CDR3 consists of 16 residues. The junction had 6 bases not matched to a gene; V was cut back by 3 bases and J by 3 bases. The CDR3 sequence: CASSFADRGNNQPQHF. The CDR3 bases are TGTGCCAGCAGTTTCGCGGACAGGGGTAACAATCAGCCCCAGCATTTT.

V is TRBV6-5 and J is TRBJ1-2; D call uncertain. Germline assignment: CDR1 MNHEY and CDR2 SVGAGI. This CDR3 spans 14 amino acids. The germline V and J ends were trimmed by 0 bases and 8 bases, with 13 bases remaining between them. CDR3 sequence reads: CASSYSKLPGGYTF. In DNA, the CDR3 is TGTGCCAGCAGTTACTCGAAACTTCCCGGGGGCTACACCTTC.

The chain couples TRBV28 to TRBJ1-4; D is undetermined. V lost 3 bases and J 4 bases, leaving 9 bases between the germline ends. The germline V gene encodes CDR1 MDHEN and CDR2 SYDVKM. The CDR3 runs 14 residues. The CDR3 nucleotides are TGTGCCAGCAGTTTTAGTGGATTTAATGAAAAACTGTTTTTT. Its protein is CASSFSGFNEKLFF.

This clonotype was counted between two and nine times. This chain uses TRBV20-1 with TRBJ2-5, with D possibly matching TRBD1 (5 bases). The germline V and J ends were trimmed by 0 bases and 1 base, with 12 bases remaining between them. The CDR3 length is 15 residues. The germline CDR1 and CDR2 sequences are DFQATT and SNEGSKA (reference sequence). The CDR3 sequence: CSARDRPGSQETQYF. CDR3 sequence (DNA): TGCAGTGCTAGAGATCGGCCAGGGTCCCAAGAGACCCAGTACTTC.

Remarks on this clonotype: Compared with germline, one end of the junction differs, possibly owing to a read error. J is TRBJ2-7 and V is TRBV20-1; 9 nucleotides line up with TRBD1. This CDR3 is built from 13 residues. The V gene's germline CDR1 is DFQATT and CDR2 SNEGSKA (reference sequence). CDR3 in DNA: TGCAGTGCTAAAAAACAGGGGGCTTACGAGCAGCACTTC. Translated, it gives CSAKKQGAYEQHF.